This TCR beta chain was recorded in a study of graft-versus-host responses after intestinal transplantation (dated by TCRdb to about 2021). With regard to the full study: The transplants that recipients got were multivisceral, liver-intestinal, or isolated intestinal. To identify alloreactive clones, pre-transplant mixed lymphocyte reaction products were sequenced and then compared with unstimulated pre-transplant donor and recipient T cells. Instead of going to the commercial service, samples from a few later patients were sequenced in-house on an Illumina MiSeq and processed with MiXCR. Donor T cell macrochimerism was defined as a peak of at least 4% donor T cells among recipient peripheral blood mononuclear cells. Of the 20 to 25 intestinal transplant recipients enrolled in the cohort, one of whom was a retransplant, a few patients without pretransplant specimens were excluded. After intestinal transplantation, graft-versus-host and host-versus-graft alloreactive T cell clones in the graft, circulation and bone marrow were tracked using bulk TCR-beta CDR3 sequencing. Anti-thymocyte globulin induction was given to all recipients, followed by maintenance tacrolimus and steroids for about 3 years. Summary of the overall study and its limitations: In the allografts of patients with donor T cell macrochimerism, GvH to HvG T cell clonal ratios were high. Early after transplant, peak levels of circulating GvH clones were associated with declines in HvG clones. The conclusions were limited by the relatively low number and heterogeneity of the intestinal transplant patients. GvH clones were detected in recipient bone marrow, and some of these GvH clones were observed earlier in ileal mucosa or blood, consistent with an intestinal mucosal origin.

This specimen's time point label, per the study, means: cells obtained before transplantation from donor or recipient. CD3+CD4+ and CD3+CD8+ populations were FACS-sorted from unstimulated pre-transplant donor and recipient cells taken from spleen or lymph nodes. The library was produced with the immunoSEQ multiplex PCR assay. For most patients, genomic DNA was isolated using the Qiagen DNeasy Blood and Tissue Kit and was shipped frozen to Adaptive Biotechnologies for TCR sequencing. High-throughput TCR-beta CDR3 sequencing of genomic DNA from most patients was performed by Adaptive Biotechnologies. The original pipeline was this. TCR sequencing data for roughly 20 patients were retrieved from Adaptive's ImmunoSEQ software; a few other patients were processed with MiXCR and VDJtools. To correct CD4 versus CD8 sorting errors, any sequence found in both subsets at a frequency ratio below 5:1 was removed. Because the origin of CDR3 nucleotide sequences shared between donor and recipient could not be assigned, those sequences were removed. Alloreactive clones required at least 2-fold expansion over unstimulated cells and minimum CFSE-low frequency of 0.002% (template counts) or 0.001% (read counts). Clones detected in sequenced pre-transplant spleen, lymph node, or MLR CFSE-low populations of the donor or recipient were defined as mappable. Cumulative frequency of alloreactive clones was calculated as a percentage of all sequences weighted by copy number. TCRdb mirrors the immuneACCESS table, restricted to in-frame sequences. Some clones are absent from its copies; in checked studies, under half trace to an unresolved V gene, and the reason for the others is unknown. Clone size and V and J calls were adopted from that table, with D and trimming inferred from the DNA. In all, the sample holds some 86,000 clones, and over 80% of those were seen once. Around 6% of the sample is in the top ten clones.

The CDR3 holds 14 amino acids from the cysteine to the phenylalanine. CDR3 DNA is the only sequence kept; it has 42 bases, read in frame from the first base. V drops 7 bases and J drops 0 bases, leaving 10 bases in between. CDR1 and CDR2 (LNHDA, SQIVND) derive from the germline V gene (reference sequence). As regards this clone: Its antigen remains undetermined. Base qualities are not recorded, but no much larger clone differs from it by a single base.

This receptor was obtained from a human donor who received an intestinal transplant. The chain was built from TRBV19 and TRBJ2-1; tentative D gene TRBD1, with 6 bases matching. Sequenced here: unstimulated CD8+ T cells sorted from spleen or lymph node cells, sampled before intestinal transplant. The CDR3: CASTLTGSYNEQFF. The bases read TGTGCCAGTACCCTGACAGGCTCCTACAATGAGCAGTTCTTC.